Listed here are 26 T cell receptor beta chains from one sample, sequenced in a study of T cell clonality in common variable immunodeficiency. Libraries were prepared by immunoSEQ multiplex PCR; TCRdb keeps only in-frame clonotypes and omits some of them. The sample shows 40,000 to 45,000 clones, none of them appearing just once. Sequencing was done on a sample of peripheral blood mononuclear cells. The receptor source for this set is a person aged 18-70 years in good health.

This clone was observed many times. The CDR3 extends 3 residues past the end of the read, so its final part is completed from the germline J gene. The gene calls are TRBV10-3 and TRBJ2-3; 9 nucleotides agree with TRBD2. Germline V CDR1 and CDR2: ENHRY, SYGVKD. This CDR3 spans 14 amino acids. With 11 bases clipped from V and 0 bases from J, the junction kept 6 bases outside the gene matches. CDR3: CAGGTSKSTDTQYF. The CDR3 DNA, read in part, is TGTGCCGGCGGGACTAGCAAAAGCACAGATACG.

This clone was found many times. The DNA read from the CDR3 is TGCAGCGTTGAGGGGACTAGCGGGAACTACAATGAG. Amino acid sequence: CSVEGTSGNYNE. The entire CDR3 protein is CSVEGTSGNYNEQFF. The chain employs TRBV29-1 and TRBJ2-1, with TRBD2 matching over 13 bases. The read halts 3 residues ahead of the CDR3 end, with the missing end drawn from the germline J gene. The CDR3 totals 15 residues. J gave up 3 bases and V 3 bases, and 2 bases lay outside the gene matches. Germline V gene lookup returns CDR1 SQVTM and CDR2 ANQGSEA.

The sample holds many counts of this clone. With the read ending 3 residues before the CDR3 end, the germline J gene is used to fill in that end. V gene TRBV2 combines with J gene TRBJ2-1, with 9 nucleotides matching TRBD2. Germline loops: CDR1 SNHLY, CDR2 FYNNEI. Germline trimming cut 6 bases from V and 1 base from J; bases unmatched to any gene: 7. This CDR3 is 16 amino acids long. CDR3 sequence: CASSVASGISYNEQFF. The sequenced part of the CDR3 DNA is TGTGCCAGCAGCGTGGCTAGCGGGATATCCTACAATGAG.

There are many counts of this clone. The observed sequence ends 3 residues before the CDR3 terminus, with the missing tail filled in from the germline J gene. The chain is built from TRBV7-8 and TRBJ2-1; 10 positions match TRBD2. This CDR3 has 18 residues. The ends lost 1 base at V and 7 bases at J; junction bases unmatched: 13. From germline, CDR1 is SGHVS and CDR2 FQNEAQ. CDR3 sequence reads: CASSLGRSGRVLPNEQFF. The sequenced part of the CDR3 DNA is TGTGCCAGCAGCTTAGGCCGGAGCGGGAGGGTCCTCCCAAATGAG.

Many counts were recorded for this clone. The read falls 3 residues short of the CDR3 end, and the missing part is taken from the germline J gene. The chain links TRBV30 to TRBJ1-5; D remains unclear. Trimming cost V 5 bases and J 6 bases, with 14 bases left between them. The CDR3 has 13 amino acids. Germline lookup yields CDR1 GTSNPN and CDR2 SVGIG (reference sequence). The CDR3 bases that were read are TGTGCCTGGGGTTCCTCCGGGGTTCAGCCC. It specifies CAWGSSGVQP. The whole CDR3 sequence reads CAWGSSGVQPQHF.

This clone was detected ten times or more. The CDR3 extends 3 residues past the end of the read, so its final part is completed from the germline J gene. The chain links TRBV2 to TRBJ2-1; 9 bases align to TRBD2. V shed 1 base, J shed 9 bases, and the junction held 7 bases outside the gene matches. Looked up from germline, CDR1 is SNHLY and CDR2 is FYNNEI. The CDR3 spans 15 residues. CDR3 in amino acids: CASSEGLAGQSEQFF. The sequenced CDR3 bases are TGTGCCAGCAGTGAAGGCCTAGCGGGACAGAGTGAG.

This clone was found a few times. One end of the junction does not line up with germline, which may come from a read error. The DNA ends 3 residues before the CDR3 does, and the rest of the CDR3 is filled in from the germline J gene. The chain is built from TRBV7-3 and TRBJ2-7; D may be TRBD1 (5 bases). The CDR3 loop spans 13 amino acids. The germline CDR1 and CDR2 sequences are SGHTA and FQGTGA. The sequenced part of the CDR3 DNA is TGTTCCAGCAGCCAGGGCCCCCCCGGCGAG. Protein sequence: CSSSQGPPGE. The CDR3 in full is CSSSQGPPGEQYF.

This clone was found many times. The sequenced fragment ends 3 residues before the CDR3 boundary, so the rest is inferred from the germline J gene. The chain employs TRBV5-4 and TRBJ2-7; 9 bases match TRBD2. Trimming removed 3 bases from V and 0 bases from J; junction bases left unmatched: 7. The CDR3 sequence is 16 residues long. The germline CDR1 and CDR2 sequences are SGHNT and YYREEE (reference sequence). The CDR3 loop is CASSSRLAVRSYEQYF. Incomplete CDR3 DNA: TGTGCCAGCAGCTCACGACTAGCGGTCCGCTCCTACGAG.

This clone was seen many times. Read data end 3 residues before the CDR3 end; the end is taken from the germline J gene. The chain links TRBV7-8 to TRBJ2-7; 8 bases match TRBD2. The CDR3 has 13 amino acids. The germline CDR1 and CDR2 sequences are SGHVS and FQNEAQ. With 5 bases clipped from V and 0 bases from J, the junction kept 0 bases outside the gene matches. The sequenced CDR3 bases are TGTGCCAGCAGCCGGGGGGGCTCCTACGAG. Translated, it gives CASSRGGSYE. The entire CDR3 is CASSRGGSYEQYF.

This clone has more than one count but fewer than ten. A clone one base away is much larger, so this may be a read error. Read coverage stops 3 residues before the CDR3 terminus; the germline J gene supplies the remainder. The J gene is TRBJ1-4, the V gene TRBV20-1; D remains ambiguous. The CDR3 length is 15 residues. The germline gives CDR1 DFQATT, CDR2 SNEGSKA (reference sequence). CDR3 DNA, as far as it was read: TGCAGTGCTCCCCCCCGGGCAGCGGTATCCAACGTA. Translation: CSAPPRAAVSNV. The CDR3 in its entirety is CSAPPRAAVSNVLFF.

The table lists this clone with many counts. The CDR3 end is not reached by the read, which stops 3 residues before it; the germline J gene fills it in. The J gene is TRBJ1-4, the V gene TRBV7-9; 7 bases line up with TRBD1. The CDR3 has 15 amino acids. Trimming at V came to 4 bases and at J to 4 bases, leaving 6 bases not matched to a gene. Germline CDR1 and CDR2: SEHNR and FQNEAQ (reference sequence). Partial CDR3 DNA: TGTGCCAGCAGCTCATGGGACAGAAATAATGAAAAA. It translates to CASSSWDRNNEK. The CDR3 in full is CASSSWDRNNEKLFF.

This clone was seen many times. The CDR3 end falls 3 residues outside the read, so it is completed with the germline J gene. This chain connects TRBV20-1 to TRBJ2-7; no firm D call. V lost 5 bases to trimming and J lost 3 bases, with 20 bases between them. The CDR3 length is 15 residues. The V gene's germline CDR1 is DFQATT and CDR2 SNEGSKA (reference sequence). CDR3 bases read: TGCAGTGCTGAGTCGGATTCCGGCGGAATCTACGAG. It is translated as CSAESDSGGIYE. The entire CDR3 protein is CSAESDSGGIYEQYF.

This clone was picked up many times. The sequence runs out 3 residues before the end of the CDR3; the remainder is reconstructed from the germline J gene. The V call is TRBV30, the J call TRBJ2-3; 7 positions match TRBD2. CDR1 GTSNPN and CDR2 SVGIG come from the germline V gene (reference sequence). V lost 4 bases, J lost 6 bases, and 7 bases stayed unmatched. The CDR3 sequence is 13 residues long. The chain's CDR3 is CAWNKRERDTQYF. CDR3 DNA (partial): TGTGCCTGGAATAAGCGGGAAAGGGATACG.

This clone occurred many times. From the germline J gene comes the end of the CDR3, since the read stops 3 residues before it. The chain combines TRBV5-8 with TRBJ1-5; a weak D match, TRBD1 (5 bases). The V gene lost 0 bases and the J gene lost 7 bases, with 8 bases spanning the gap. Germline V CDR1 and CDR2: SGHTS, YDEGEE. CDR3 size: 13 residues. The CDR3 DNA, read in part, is TGTGCCAGCAGCTTGGAGAGGGGACAGCCC. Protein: CASSLERGQP. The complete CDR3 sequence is CASSLERGQPQHF.

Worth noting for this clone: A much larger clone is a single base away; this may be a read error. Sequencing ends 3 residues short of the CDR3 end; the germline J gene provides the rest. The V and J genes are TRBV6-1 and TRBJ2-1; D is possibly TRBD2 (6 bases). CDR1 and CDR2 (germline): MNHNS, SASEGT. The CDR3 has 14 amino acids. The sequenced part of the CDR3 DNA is TGTGCCGGCAGTGCCCGGGACTTCCTTGGTGAG. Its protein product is CAGSARDFLGE. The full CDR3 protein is CAGSARDFLGEQFF.

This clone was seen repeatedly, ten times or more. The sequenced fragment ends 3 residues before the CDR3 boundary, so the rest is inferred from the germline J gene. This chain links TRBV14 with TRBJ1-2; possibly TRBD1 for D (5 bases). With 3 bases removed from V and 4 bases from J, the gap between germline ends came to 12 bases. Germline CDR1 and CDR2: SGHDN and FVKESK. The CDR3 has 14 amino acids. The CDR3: CASSHRTGGYGYTF. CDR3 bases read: TGTGCCAGCAGCCACCGGACGGGGGGCTATGGC.

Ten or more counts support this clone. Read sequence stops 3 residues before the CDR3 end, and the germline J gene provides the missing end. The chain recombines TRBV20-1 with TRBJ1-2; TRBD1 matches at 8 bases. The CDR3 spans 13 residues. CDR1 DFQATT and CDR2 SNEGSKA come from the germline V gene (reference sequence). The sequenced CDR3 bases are TGCAGTGCTTATCAGGGGGCCGGGGACGGC. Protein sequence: CSAYQGAGDG. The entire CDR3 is CSAYQGAGDGYTF.

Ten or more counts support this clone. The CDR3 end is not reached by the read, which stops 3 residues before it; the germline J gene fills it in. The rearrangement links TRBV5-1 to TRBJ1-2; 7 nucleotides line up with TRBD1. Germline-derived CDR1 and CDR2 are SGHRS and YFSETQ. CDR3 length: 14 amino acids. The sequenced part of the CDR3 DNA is TGCGCCAGCAGTTCCGGGACAGCTAACATCGGC. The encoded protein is CASSSGTANIG. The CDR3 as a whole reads CASSSGTANIGYTF.

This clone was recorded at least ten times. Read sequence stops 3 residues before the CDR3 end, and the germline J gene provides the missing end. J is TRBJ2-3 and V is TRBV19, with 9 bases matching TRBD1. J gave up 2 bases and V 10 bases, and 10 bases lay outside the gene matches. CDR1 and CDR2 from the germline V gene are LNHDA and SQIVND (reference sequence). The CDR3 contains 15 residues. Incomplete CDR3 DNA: TGTGCCACTAGAATGGGACAGGGAGACACAGATACG. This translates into CATRMGQGDTDT. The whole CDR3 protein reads CATRMGQGDTDTQYF.

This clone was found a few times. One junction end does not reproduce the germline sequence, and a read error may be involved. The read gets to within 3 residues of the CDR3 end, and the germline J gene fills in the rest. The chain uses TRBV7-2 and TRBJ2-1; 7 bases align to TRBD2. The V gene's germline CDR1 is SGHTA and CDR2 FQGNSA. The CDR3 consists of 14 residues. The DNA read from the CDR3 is TGTGCCGGCAGCTCCCAGAGGACTAGCAATGAG. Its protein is CAGSSQRTSNE. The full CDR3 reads CAGSSQRTSNEQFF.

The CDR3 is CASSFGTVAHNDYTF. Partial CDR3 DNA: TGTGCCAGCAGCTTTGGGACAGTGGCCCACAATGAC. V gene TRBV5-6 combines with J gene TRBJ1-2, with TRBD1 matching 7 bases. The read ends 3 residues before the CDR3 terminus; that terminus is restored from the germline J gene. The germline V gene encodes CDR1 SGHDT and CDR2 YYEEEE. CDR3 length equals 15 residues.

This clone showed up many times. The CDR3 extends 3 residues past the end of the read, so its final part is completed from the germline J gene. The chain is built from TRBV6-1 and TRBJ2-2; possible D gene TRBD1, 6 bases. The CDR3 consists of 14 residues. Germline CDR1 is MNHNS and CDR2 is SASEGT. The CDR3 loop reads CASSDRGSVEKLFF. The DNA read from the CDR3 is TGTGCCAGCAGTGACAGGGGTTCAGTTGAAAAG.

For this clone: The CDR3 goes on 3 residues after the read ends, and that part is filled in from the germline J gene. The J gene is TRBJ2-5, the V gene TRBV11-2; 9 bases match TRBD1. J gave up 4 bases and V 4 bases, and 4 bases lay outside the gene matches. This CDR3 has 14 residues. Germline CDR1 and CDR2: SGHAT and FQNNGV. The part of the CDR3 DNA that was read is TGTGCCAGCAGCTCAACAGGGGGCGGAGAGACC. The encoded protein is CASSSTGGGET. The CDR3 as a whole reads CASSSTGGGETQYF. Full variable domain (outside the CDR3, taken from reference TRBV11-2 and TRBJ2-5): EAGVAQSPRYKIIEKRQSVAFWCNPISGHATLYWYQQILGQGPKLLIQFQNNGVVDDSQLPKDRFSAERLKGVDSTLKIQPAKLEDSAVYLCASSSTGGGETQYFGPGTRLLVL.

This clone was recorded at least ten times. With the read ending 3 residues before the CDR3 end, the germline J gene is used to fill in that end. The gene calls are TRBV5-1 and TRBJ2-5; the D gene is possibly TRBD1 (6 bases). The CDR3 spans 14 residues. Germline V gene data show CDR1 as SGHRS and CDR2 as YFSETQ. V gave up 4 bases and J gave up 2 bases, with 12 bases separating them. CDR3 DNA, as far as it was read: TGCGCCAGCAGCCAGACAGGCGGGCAAGAGACC. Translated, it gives CASSQTGGQET. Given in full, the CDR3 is CASSQTGGQETQYF.

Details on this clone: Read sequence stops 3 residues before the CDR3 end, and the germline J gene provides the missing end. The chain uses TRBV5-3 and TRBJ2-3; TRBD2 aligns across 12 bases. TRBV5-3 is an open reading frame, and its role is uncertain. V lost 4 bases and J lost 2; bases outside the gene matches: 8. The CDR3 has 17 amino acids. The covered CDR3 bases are TGTGCCAGAAGCCTAAATCGGACTAGCGGGAACACAGATACG. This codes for CARSLNRTSGNTDT. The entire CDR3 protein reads CARSLNRTSGNTDTQYF.

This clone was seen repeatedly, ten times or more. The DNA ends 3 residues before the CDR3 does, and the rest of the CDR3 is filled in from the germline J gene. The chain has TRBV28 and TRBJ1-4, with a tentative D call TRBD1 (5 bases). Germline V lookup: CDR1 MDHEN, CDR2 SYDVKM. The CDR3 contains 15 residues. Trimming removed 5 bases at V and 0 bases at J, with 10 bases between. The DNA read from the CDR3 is TGTGCCAGCAGTCTGACGGGGGCAACTAATGAAAAA. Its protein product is CASSLTGATNEK. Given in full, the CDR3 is CASSLTGATNEKLFF. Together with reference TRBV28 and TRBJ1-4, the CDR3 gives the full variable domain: DVKVTQSSRYLVKRTGEKVFLECVQDMDHENMFWYRQDPGLGLRLIYFSYDVKMKEKGDIPEGYSVSREKKERFSLILESASTNQTSMYLCASSLTGATNEKLFFGSGTQLSVL.